This T cell receptor beta chain was obtained from a study of blood T cell repertoires in COVID-19. This CDR3 comprises 13 residues. Trimming removed 2 bases from V and 4 bases from J, with 6 bases in between. In germline, CDR1 is MNHEY, CDR2 SVGEGT. Only in-frame clones appear in the TCRdb table, and some are missing; sequencing was by immunoSEQ multiplex PCR. The sample includes some 170,000 clones, roughly 90% of them seen just once. This chain uses TRBV6-2 or TRBV6-3 with TRBJ2-1; D is unclear. The clonotype comes from a woman in her forties or fifties with acute or convalescent COVID-19. Sequenced input: peripheral blood. In nucleotides, the CDR3 is TGTGCCAGCAGTTACGAGAGTTACAATGAGCAGTTCTTC. Translation: CASSYESYNEQFF.